The entry below describes one T cell receptor (beta chain). PCR was performed using 60 Vbeta and 13 Jbeta primers. Method: immunoSEQ multiplex PCR; TCRdb's copy keeps in-frame clones and lacks some. This sample has some 180,000 clones, with 78% found just once. CDR1 is SGHAT and CDR2 is FQNNGV in the germline V gene. The CDR3 length is 15 residues. The data were obtained in a study of cytomegalovirus exposure and HLA in healthy donors. Across the study: Falling in the Caucasian-associated ancestry cluster were roughly 80% of under 450 genotyped donors.

The rearrangement links TRBV11-2 to TRBJ2-5; TRBD2 agrees at 13 bases. Near its end, the DNA agrees better with TRBJ2-7, so the J call may be wrong. Sequencing was done on a sample of PBMCs. The receptor comes from a female donor in good health and CMV-seronegative. CDR3 sequence (DNA): TGTGCCAGCAAGACCGGGACTAGCGGGACCTACGAGCAGTACTTC. It is translated as CASKTGTSGTYEQYF.